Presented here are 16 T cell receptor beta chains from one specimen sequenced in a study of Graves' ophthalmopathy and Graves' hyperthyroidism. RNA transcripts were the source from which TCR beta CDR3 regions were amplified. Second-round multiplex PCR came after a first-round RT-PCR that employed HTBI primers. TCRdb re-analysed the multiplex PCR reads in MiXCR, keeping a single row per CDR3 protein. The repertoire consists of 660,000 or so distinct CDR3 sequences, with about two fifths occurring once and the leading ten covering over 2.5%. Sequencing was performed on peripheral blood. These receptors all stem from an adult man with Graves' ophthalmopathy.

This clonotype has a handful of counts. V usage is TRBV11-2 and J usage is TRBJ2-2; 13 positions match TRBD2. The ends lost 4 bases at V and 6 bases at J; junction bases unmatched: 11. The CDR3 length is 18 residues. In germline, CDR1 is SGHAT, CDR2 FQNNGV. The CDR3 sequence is CASSSLGGLAGKAGELFF. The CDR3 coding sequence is TGTGCCAGCAGCTCGCTAGGGGGACTAGCGGGGAAGGCCGGGGAGCTGTTTTTT.

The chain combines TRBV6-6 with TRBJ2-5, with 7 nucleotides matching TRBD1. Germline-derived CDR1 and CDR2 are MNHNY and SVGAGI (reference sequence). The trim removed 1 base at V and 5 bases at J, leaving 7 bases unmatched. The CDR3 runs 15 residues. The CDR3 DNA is TGTGCCAGCAGTTACTTCCGGGACAGCATGGAGACCCAGTACTTC. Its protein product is CASSYFRDSMETQYF.

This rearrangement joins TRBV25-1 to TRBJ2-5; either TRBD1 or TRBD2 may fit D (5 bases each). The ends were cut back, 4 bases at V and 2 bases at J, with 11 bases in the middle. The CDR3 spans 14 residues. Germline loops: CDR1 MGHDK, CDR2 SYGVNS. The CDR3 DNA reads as TGTGCCAGCAGTGTCGAGGGGAATCAAGAGACCCAGTACTTC. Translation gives CASSVEGNQETQYF.

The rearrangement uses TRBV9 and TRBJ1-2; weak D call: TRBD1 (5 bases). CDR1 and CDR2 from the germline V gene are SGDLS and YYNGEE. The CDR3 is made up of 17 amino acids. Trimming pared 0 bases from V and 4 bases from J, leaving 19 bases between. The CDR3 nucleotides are TGTGCCAGCAGCGTAGCGGACATCCCCTACGGAGGCTATGGCTACACCTTC. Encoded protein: CASSVADIPYGGYGYTF.

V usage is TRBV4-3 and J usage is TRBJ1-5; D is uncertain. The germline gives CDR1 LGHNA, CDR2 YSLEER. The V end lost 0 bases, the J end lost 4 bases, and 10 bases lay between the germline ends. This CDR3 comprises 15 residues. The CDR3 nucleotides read TGCGCCAGCAGCCAAGACGGCCAGATTAATCAGCCCCAGCATTTT. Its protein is CASSQDGQINQPQHF.

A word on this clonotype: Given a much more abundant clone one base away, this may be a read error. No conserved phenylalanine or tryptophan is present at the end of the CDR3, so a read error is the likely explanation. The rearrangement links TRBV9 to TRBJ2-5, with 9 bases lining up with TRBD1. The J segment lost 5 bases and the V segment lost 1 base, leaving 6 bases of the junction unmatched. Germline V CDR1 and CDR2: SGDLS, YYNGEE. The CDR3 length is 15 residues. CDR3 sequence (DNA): TGTGCCAGCAGCGTACAGACAGGGGGAGGGGAGACCCAGTACTGC. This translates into CASSVQTGGGETQYC.

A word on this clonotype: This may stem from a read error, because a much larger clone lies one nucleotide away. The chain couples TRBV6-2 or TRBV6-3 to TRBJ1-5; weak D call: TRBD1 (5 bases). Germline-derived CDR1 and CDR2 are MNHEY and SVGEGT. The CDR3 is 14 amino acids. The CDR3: CANSYGALNQPQHF. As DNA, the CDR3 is TGTGCCAACAGTTACGGGGCTCTCAATCAGCCCCAGCATTTT.

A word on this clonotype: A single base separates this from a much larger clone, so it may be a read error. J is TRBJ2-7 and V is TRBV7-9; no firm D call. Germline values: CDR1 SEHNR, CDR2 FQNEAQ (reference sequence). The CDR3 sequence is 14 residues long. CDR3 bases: TGTGCCAGCAGCGCCCTCTTGAGCTCCTACGGGCAGTACTTC. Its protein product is CASSALLSSYGQYF.

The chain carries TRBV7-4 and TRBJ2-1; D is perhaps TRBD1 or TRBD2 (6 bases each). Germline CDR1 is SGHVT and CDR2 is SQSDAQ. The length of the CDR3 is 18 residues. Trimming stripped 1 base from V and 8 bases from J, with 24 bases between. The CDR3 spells CASSLGLIGGGGSDEQFF. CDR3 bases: TGTGCCAGCAGCTTAGGTCTAATCGGGGGCGGCGGTTCAGATGAGCAGTTCTTC.

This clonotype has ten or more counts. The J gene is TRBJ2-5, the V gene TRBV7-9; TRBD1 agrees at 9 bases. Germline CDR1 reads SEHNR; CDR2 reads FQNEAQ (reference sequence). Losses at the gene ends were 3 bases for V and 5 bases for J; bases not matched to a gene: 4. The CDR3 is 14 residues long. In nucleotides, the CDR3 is TGTGCCAGCAGCTTGACAGGGGGTGATGAGACCCAGTACTTC. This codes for CASSLTGGDETQYF. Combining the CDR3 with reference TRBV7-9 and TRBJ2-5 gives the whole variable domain DTGVSQNPRHKITKRGQNVTFRCDPISEHNRLYWYRQTLGQGPEFLTYFQNEAQLEKSRLLSDRFSAERPKGSFSTLEIQRTEQGDSAMYLCASSLTGGDETQYFGPGTRLLVL.

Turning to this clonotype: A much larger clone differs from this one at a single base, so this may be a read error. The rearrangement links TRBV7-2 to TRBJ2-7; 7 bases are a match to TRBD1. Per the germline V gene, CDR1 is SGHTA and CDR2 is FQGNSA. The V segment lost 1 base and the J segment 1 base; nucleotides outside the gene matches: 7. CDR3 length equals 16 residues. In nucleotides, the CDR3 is TGTGCCAGCAGCTTAGGATCAGGGGGTGGGTCCTACGAGCAGTACTTC. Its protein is CASSLGSGGGSYEQYF.

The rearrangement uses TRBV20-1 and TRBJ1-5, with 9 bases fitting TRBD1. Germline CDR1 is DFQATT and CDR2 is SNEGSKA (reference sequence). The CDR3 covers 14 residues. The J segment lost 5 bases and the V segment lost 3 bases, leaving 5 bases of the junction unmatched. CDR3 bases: TGCAGTGCTAGCGCCGGGACAGGGCATCAGCCCCAGCATTTT. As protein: CSASAGTGHQPQHF.

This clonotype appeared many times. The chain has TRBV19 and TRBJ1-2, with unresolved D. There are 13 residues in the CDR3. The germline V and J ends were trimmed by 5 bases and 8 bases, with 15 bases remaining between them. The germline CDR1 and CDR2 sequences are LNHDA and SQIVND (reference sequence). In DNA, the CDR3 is TGTGCCAGTAGTCGACGGGTTTTTGGCGGCTACACCTTC. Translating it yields CASSRRVFGGYTF.

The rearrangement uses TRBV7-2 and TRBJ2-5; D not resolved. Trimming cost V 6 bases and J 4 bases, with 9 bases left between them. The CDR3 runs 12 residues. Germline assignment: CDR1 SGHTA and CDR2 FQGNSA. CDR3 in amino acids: CASSYPRETQYF. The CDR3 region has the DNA TGTGCCAGCAGTTACCCCCGAGAGACCCAGTACTTC.

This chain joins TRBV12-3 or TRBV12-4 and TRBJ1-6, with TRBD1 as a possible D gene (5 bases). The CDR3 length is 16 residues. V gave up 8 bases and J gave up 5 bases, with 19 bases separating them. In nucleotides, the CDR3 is TGTGCCAGCTCCCAGAGAGAGGGGACCCATAATTCACCCCTCCACTTT. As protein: CASSQREGTHNSPLHF.

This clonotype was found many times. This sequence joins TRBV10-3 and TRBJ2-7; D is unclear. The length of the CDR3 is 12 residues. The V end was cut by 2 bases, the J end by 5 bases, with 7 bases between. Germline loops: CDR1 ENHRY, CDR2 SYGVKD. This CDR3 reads CAISELSNEQYF. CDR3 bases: TGTGCCATCAGTGAGCTCTCTAACGAGCAGTACTTC.